The present entry profiles one TCR beta chain with its context. Its antigen is not known. The data originate from a study of cytomegalovirus exposure and HLA in healthy donors. Study at large: When roughly 420 donors were genotyped, around 77% of them were found to fall in the Caucasian-associated ancestry cluster. Regarding the study as a whole: Later on, an analysis tied 18,000 or so TCR beta sequences to HLA alleles at 0.05 false discovery rate. Some 150 TCR beta chains were listed as cytomegalovirus-associated. Only CMV serostatus was available as immune exposure information.

V dropped 10 bases and J dropped 0 bases, with 14 bases sitting between them. The CDR3 is made up of 14 amino acids. CDR1 ENHRY and CDR2 SYGVKD come from the germline V gene. 13 Jbeta primers and 60 Vbeta primers were used for the PCR. Produced via immunoSEQ multiplex PCR; TCRdb's table is partial and in-frame only. The table shows 85,000 to 130,000 clones, with around 80% occurring only once. V usage is TRBV10-3 and J usage is TRBJ2-3; D possibly corresponds to TRBD2 (6 bases). Sequenced sample: PBMCs. This TCR was recovered from a woman aged 45 to 65 in good health and CMV-seropositive. The CDR3 loop reads CANPSGVSTDTQYF. CDR3 sequence (DNA): TGTGCCAACCCTTCGGGGGTGAGCACAGATACGCAGTATTTT.